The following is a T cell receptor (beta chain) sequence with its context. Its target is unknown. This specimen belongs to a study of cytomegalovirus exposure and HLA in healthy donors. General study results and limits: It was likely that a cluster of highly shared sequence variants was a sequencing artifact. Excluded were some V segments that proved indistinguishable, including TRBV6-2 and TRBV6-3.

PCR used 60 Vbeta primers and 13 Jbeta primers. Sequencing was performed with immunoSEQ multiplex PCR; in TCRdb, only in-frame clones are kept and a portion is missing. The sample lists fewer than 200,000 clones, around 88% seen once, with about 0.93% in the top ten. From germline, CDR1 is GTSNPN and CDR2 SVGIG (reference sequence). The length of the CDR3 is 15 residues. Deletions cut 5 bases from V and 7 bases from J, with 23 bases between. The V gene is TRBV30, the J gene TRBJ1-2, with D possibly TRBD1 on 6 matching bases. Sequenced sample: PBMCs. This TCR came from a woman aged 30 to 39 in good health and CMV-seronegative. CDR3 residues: CAWGMGRGQLGGYTF. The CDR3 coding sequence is TGTGCCTGGGGGATGGGCAGGGGACAATTGGGTGGCTACACCTTC.